This T cell receptor (beta chain) was observed in a study of CD8+CD57+ T cells in acquired aplastic anemia. Study-wide context: The DNA of sorted CD4+ and CD8+ cells averaged approximately 2.9 ug.

CD8+CD57+ cell expansion, shown by flow cytometry, had occurred in the patients selected for sequencing. Profiling that covered TCR beta VDJ and CDR3 relied on genomic DNA as its template. TCRdb redid the calling of the reads with MiXCR, one entry per CDR3 protein. The sample lists approximately 180,000 distinct CDR3 sequences; roughly 65% were seen once. Germline loops: CDR1 LNHDA, CDR2 SQIVND (reference sequence). CDR3 size: 16 residues. Trimming at V came to 5 bases and at J to 3 bases, leaving 12 bases not matched to a gene. Material: sorted CD4+, CD8+, or CD8+CD57+ T cells (not recorded which) from PBMCs. The J gene is TRBJ2-7, the V gene TRBV19, with 8 bases aligning to TRBD1. This receptor was obtained from a human donor with aplastic anemia. The CDR3 loop reads CASSPTIQGVGYEQYF. In DNA, the CDR3 is TGTGCCAGTAGTCCAACGATACAGGGGGTCGGCTACGAGCAGTACTTC.